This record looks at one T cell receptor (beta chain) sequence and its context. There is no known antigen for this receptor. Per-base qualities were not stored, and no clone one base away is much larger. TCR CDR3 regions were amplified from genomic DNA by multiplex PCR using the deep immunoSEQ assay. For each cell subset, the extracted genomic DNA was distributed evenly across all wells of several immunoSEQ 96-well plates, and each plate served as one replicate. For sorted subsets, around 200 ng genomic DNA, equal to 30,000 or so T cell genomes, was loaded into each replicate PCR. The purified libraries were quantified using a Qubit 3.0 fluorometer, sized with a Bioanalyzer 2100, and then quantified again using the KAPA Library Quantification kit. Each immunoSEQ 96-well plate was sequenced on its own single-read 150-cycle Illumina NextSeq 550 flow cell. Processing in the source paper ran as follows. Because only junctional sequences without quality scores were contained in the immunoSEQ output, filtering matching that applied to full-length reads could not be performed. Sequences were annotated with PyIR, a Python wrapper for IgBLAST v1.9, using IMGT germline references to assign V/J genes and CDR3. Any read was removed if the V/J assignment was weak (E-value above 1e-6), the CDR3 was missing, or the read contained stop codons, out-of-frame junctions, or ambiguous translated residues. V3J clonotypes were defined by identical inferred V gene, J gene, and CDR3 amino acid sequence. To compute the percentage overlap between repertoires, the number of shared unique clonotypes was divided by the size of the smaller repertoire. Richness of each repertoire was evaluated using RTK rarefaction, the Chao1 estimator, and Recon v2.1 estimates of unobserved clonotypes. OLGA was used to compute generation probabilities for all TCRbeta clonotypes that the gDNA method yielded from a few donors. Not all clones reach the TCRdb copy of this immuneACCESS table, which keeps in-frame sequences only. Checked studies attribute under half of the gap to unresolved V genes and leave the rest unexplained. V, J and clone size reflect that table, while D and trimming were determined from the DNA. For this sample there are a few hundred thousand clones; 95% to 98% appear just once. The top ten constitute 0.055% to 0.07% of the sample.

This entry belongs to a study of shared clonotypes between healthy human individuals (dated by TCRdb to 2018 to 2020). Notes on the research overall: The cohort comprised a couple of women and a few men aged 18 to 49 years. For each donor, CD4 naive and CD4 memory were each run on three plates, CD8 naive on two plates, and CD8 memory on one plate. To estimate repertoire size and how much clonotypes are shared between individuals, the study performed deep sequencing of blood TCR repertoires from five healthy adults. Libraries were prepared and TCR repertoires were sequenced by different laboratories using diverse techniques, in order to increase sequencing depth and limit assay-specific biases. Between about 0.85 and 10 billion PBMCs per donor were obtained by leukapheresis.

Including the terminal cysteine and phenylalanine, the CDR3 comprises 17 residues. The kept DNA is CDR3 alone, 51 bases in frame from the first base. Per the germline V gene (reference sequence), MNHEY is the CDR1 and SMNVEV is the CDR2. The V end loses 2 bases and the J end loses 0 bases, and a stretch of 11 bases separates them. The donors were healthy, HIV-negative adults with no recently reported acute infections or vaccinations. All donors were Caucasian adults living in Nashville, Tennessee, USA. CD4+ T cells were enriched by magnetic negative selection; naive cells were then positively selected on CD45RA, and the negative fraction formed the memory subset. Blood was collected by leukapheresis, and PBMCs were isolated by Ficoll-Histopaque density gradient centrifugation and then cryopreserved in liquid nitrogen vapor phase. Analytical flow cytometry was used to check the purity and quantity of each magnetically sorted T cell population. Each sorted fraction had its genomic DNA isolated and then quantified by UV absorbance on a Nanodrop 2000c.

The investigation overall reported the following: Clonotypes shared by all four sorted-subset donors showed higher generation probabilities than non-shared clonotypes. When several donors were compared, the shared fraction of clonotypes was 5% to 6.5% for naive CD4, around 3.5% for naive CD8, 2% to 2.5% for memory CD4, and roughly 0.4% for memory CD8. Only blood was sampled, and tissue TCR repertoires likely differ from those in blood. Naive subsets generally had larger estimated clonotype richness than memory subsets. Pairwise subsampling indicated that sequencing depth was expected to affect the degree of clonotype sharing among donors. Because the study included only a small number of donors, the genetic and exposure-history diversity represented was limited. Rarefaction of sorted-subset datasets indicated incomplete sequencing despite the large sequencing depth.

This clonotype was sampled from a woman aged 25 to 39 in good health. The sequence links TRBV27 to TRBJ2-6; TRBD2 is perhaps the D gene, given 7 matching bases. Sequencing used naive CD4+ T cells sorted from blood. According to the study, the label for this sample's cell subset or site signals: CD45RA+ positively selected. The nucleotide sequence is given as TGTGCCAGCAGTTTAAGGGGGGGACCCTCTGGGGCCAACGTCCTGACTTTC. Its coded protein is CASSLRGGPSGANVLTF.